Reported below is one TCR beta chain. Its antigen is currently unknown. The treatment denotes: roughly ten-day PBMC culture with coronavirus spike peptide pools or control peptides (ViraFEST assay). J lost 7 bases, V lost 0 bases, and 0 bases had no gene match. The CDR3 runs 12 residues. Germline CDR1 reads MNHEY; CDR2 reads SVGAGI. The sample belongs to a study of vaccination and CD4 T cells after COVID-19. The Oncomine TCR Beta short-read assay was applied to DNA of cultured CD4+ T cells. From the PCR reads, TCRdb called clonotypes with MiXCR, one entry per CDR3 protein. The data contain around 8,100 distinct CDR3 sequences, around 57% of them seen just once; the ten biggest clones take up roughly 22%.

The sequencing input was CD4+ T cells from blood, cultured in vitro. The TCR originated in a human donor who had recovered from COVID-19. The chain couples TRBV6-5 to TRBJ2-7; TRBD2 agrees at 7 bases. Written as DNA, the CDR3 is TGTGCCAGCAGTTACTCGGGGGGGGAGCAGTACTTC. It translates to CASSYSGGEQYF.